A selection of T cell receptor beta chains follows, all from one sample in a study of cytomegalovirus exposure and HLA in healthy donors. Data came from immunoSEQ multiplex PCR; TCRdb stores just in-frame clones and leaves some out. The sample includes 130,000 or so clones, around 75% seen only once; the top ten take less than 3%. Material: PBMCs. The receptors come from a woman aged 40 to 50 in good health and CMV-seropositive. Both conserved end residues are part of each CDR3. The D gene is left open where the match is weak. Clone size, where shown, is once, few, many, or a class for clones that have expanded.

>TRBV5-6|TRBJ1-5|-|once
CASSLGGVSQPQHF
TGTGCCAGCAGCTTGGGGGGGGTGTCCCAGCCCCAGCATTTT
>TRBV6-5|TRBJ2-1|-|-
CASSYPRGGGANEQFF
TGTGCCAGCAGTTACCCAAGGGGTGGGGGGGCGAATGAGCAGTTCTTC
>TRBV25-1|TRBJ1-2|TRBD1|-
CASSVTGTGVGYTF
TGTGCCAGCAGTGTAACCGGGACAGGGGTTGGCTACACCTTC
>TRBV5-5|TRBJ2-7|TRBD1|-
CASSRDRERDYEQYF
TGTGCCAGCAGCCGGGACAGGGAGAGGGACTACGAGCAGTACTTC
>TRBV30|TRBJ2-2|-|-
CAWSVYSTGELFF
TGTGCCTGGAGTGTGTATAGCACCGGGGAGCTGTTTTTT
>TRBV12-5|TRBJ1-2|TRBD1|-
CASGFPHRGRGGGYTF
TGTGCTAGTGGTTTTCCCCACAGGGGGCGAGGCGGCGGCTACACCTTC
>TRBV7-7|TRBJ2-3|TRBD2|-
CASSSQAGNTDTQYF
TGTGCTAGCAGCTCCCAAGCGGGAAACACAGATACGCAGTATTTT
>TRBV25-1|TRBJ1-1|-|-
CASTEDMNTEAFF
TGTGCCAGCACAGAAGACATGAACACTGAAGCTTTCTTT
>TRBV7-7|TRBJ2-1|-|-
CASSKRSSSYNEQFF
TGTGCCAGCAGCAAACGGAGCAGCTCCTACAATGAGCAGTTCTTC
>TRBV29-1|TRBJ2-2|-|few
CSVEGTVWPGELFF
TGCAGCGTTGAAGGGACAGTATGGCCCGGGGAGCTGTTTTTT
>TRBV2|TRBJ1-1|-|-
CASIRGLNTEAFF
TGTGCCAGCATAAGGGGTTTGAACACTGAAGCTTTCTTT
>TRBV6-6|TRBJ2-7|TRBD1|-
CASSAGTGVTYEQYF
TGTGCCAGCAGTGCCGGGACAGGGGTTACCTACGAGCAGTACTTC
>TRBV7-9|TRBJ2-2|-|-
CASSLRGNTGELFF
TGTGCCAGCAGCTTACGGGGGAACACCGGGGAGCTGTTTTTT
>TRBV5-1|TRBJ2-7|TRBD1|-
CASSWGGQGGYEQYF
TGCGCCAGCAGCTGGGGGGGACAGGGAGGATACGAGCAGTACTTC
>TRBV13|TRBJ2-3|-|-
CASSRTVEGQSTDTQYF
TGTGCCAGCAGCCGCACGGTGGAGGGACAGAGCACAGATACGCAGTATTTT